These T cell receptor beta chains were read from a single sample in a study of cytomegalovirus exposure and HLA in healthy donors. Some clones are missing from TCRdb's copy, which holds only in-frame ones; the method was immunoSEQ multiplex PCR. The sample includes about 200,000 clones, approximately 79% of them seen just once. Sequencing was performed on PBMCs. Every receptor here comes from a woman aged 25 to 39 in good health and CMV-seropositive. Each CDR3 is given with its conserved first and last residue. The D gene is left open where the match is weak. Expanded clones are given a class, and other clones once, few, many or no size at all.

size | J | V | D | CDR3 | DNA
. | TRBJ1-1 | TRBV6-5 | . | CASSYEGGGNTEAFF | TGTGCCAGCAGTTACGAGGGCGGTGGGAACACTGAAGCTTTCTTT
. | TRBJ2-1 | TRBV7-9 | . | CASSLSAAPYNEQFF | TGTGCCAGCAGCTTAAGCGCGGCACCCTACAATGAGCAGTTCTTC
once | TRBJ2-5 | TRBV2 | . | CASSELRIQETQYF | TGTGCCAGCAGTGAACTCAGGATACAAGAGACCCAGTACTTC
. | TRBJ2-7 | TRBV4-1 | . | CASSQVHGSGYEQYF | TGCGCCAGCAGCCAAGTTCACGGGAGTGGCTACGAGCAGTACTTC
. | TRBJ1-1 | TRBV10-3 | . | CAISESGNPNTEAFF | TGTGCCATCAGTGAGTCCGGGAATCCGAACACTGAAGCTTTCTTT
. | TRBJ2-7 | TRBV5-5 | . | CASSFWQTYEQYF | TGTGCCAGCAGCTTTTGGCAGACCTACGAGCAGTACTTC
. | TRBJ2-2 | TRBV11-3 | TRBD2 | CASSFPPGGGAPGELFF | TGTGCCAGCAGCTTCCCCCCGGGGGGGGGCGCCCCCGGGGAGCTGTTTTTT
. | TRBJ1-2 | TRBV27 | TRBD1 | CASSGQGIAYGYTF | TGTGCCAGCAGTGGACAGGGAATCGCATATGGCTACACCTTC
. | TRBJ2-5 | TRBV6-1 | . | CASSYTKETQYF | TGTGCCAGCAGCTACACTAAAGAGACCCAGTACTTC
. | TRBJ2-1 | TRBV9 | . | CASSVGGPGEQFF | TGTGCCAGCAGCGTGGGGGGACCCGGGGAGCAGTTCTTC
. | TRBJ2-4 | TRBV5-1 | TRBD2 | CASSLEFGLGAQYF | TGCGCCAGCAGCTTGGAATTTGGACTAGGTGCACAGTACTTC
. | TRBJ2-1 | TRBV6-1 | TRBD2 | CASRTGGPTNEQFF | TGTGCCAGCAGAACGGGAGGGCCCACAAATGAGCAGTTCTTC
. | TRBJ1-4 | TRBV5-8 | . | CASSLAEGPNEKLFF | TGTGCCAGCAGCTTGGCGGAGGGTCCTAATGAAAAACTGTTTTTT
. | TRBJ1-2 | TRBV27 | . | CASSLNGAGGYTF | TGTGCCAGCAGTTTAAATGGGGCCGGGGGCTACACCTTC
few | TRBJ1-2 | TRBV19 | . | CASSVTGGYGYTF | TGTGCCAGTAGCGTAACAGGTGGCTATGGCTACACCTTC
. | TRBJ2-7 | TRBV27 | TRBD1 | CASSSGTGGREQYF | TGTGCCAGCAGTTCCGGGACAGGGGGACGGGAGCAGTACTTC
. | TRBJ2-1 | TRBV29-1 | TRBD2 | CSCPRAGENEQFF | TGCAGCTGCCCACGGGCGGGGGAAAATGAGCAGTTCTTC
. | TRBJ2-1 | TRBV6-1 | . | CASSDSTGSPNEQFF | TGTGCCAGCAGTGATTCTACAGGGTCCCCCAATGAGCAGTTCTTC
. | TRBJ2-1 | TRBV11-2 | TRBD1 | CAGSSPGKGQGVSEQFF | TGTGCCGGCAGCTCTCCTGGCAAGGGACAGGGGGTTTCTGAGCAGTTCTTC
. | TRBJ1-1 | TRBV2 | TRBD1 | CASRKEGTGDSWTEAFF | TGTGCCAGCAGGAAAGAGGGGACAGGGGATAGTTGGACTGAAGCTTTCTTT
. | TRBJ2-5 | TRBV18 | TRBD2 | CASSRTSEETQYF | TGTGCCAGCTCGAGGACTAGCGAAGAGACCCAGTACTTC
. | TRBJ2-7 | TRBV5-6 | TRBD1 | CASSSRTGYEQYF | TGTGCCAGCAGCTCGCGGACAGGCTACGAGCAGTACTTC
few | TRBJ2-4 | TRBV2 | TRBD2 | CASRGDAGGGDIQYF | TGTGCCAGCAGGGGGGACGCAGGCGGGGGGGACATTCAGTACTTC
. | TRBJ2-5 | TRBV27 | . | CASSSSSKTQYF | TGTGCCAGCAGTTCTAGCTCGAAGACCCAGTACTTC
. | TRBJ1-1 | TRBV2 | . | CASRAGKWGTEAFF | TGTGCCAGCAGGGCCGGGAAGTGGGGTACTGAAGCTTTCTTT
. | TRBJ2-7 | TRBV7-9 | . | CASSLDPGSAYEQYF | TGTGCCAGCAGCTTAGACCCGGGGTCGGCCTACGAGCAGTACTTC
once | TRBJ1-1 | TRBV7-2 | TRBD1 | CASSPGRDRGLLF | TGTGCCAGCAGCCCAGGCCGGGACAGGGGGCTGCTCTTT
. | TRBJ2-3 | TRBV7-6 | . | CASSLARGQGLGADTQYF | TGTGCCAGCAGCTTAGCGCGGGGGCAGGGGCTCGGTGCAGATACGCAGTATTTT
few | TRBJ1-1 | TRBV2 | . | CASRGDTEAFF | TGTGCCAGCAGGGGAGACACTGAAGCTTTCTTT
few | TRBJ1-2 | TRBV2 | . | CASSERISYTF | TGTGCCAGCAGTGAGCGGATCTCCTACACCTTC
few | TRBJ2-1 | TRBV7-6 | TRBD1 | CASSLYQGVSYNEQFF | TGTGCCAGCAGCTTATATCAGGGGGTCTCCTACAATGAGCAGTTCTTC
few | TRBJ1-2 | TRBV5-1 | TRBD1 | CASSPALTGMDYGYTF | TGCGCCAGCAGCCCAGCATTGACAGGGATGGACTATGGCTACACCTTC
. | TRBJ1-2 | TRBV5-6 | . | CASSFNPDISRFYGYTF | TGTGCCAGCAGCTTTAACCCGGACATCTCTCGCTTCTATGGCTACACCTTC
. | TRBJ2-5 | TRBV5-4 | TRBD1 | CASSPDRGQREETQYF | TGTGCCAGCAGCCCTGACAGGGGGCAAAGGGAAGAGACCCAGTACTTC
. | TRBJ1-3 | TRBV7-2 | TRBD1 | CASSFRTGGGNTIYF | TGTGCCAGCAGTTTCCGGACAGGGGGCGGAAACACCATATATTTT
few | TRBJ2-7 | TRBV6-6 | . | CASSDASRKQYF | TGTGCCAGCAGTGATGCCTCGAGGAAGCAGTACTTC
. | TRBJ2-1 | TRBV5-4 | TRBD2 | CASSLGLAGSEQFF | TGTGCCAGCAGCTTGGGACTAGCGGGAAGTGAGCAGTTCTTC
few | TRBJ1-2 | TRBV5-1 | . | CASSLAGDDYGYTF | TGCGCCAGCAGCTTGGCAGGGGACGATTATGGCTACACCTTC
. | TRBJ2-7 | TRBV15 | TRBD2 | CATSRGLAGDYEQYF | TGTGCCACCAGCAGAGGGCTAGCGGGAGACTACGAGCAGTACTTC
few | TRBJ2-7 | TRBV9 | TRBD1 | CASSVGDSSYEQYF | TGTGCCAGCAGCGTAGGGGACAGCTCCTACGAGCAGTACTTC